This T cell receptor beta chain emerged from a study of cytomegalovirus exposure and HLA in healthy donors. Study-level points and caveats: Immune exposure information comprised only CMV serostatus. As confirmed in vitro, three CMV-associated chains were specific for CMV antigens.

Primers for the PCR totalled 60 Vbeta and 13 Jbeta. The assay was immunoSEQ multiplex PCR, and TCRdb's table has in-frame clones only and misses some. The data hold some 140,000 clones, with over 70% observed a single time. This CDR3 has 15 amino acids. Germline V lookup: CDR1 SGHTA, CDR2 FQGTGA. V was shortened by 4 bases and J by 0 bases, with 10 bases between the two germline ends. Of note for this clone: The antigen remains unidentified.

The TCR was taken from a man in his thirties or forties in good health and CMV-seronegative. Sequenced input: PBMCs. J is TRBJ2-1 and V is TRBV7-3; the D is unclear. The CDR3 sequence: CASSSLPSSYNEQFF. The DNA of the CDR3 is TGTGCCAGCAGCTCACTTCCTAGCTCCTACAATGAGCAGTTCTTC.